These 16 T cell receptor beta chains share one sample of origin, sequenced in a study of blood T cell repertoires in COVID-19. The method was immunoSEQ multiplex PCR; TCRdb's version includes in-frame clones alone and lacks a portion of them. The table has approximately 200,000 clones, over 75% seen once. Sequenced sample: PBMCs or T cells enriched from blood (not recorded which). These receptors all come from a man aged 25 to 45 in a cohort exposed to, infected with or recovered from COVID-19 (not recorded which).

V is TRBV3-1 (or the pseudogene TRBV3-2) and J is TRBJ1-1; 7 nucleotides agree with TRBD1. Germline loops: CDR1 LGHDT, CDR2 YNNKEL (reference sequence). The CDR3 is 14 residues long. The V segment lost 2 bases and the J segment 6 bases; nucleotides outside the gene matches: 6. The CDR3 is CASSQPTGLAEAFF. In DNA, the CDR3 is TGTGCCAGCAGCCAACCGACAGGGCTGGCTGAAGCTTTCTTT.

The rearrangement links TRBV10-2 to TRBJ1-5; 7 nucleotides agree with TRBD1. V was pared by 5 bases and J by 7 bases, with 8 bases of the junction left unmatched. The CDR3 spans 14 residues. Germline CDR1 reads WSHSY; CDR2 reads SAAADI. The CDR3 region has the DNA TGCGCCAGCAGTCAAGACAGGGTGGGACAGCCCCAGCATTTT. Protein: CASSQDRVGQPQHF.

This clone occurred a few times. The chain employs TRBV5-6 and TRBJ1-5; D ambiguous. The ends were cut back, 0 bases at V and 8 bases at J, with 15 bases in the middle. This CDR3 is built from 15 residues. Germline loops: CDR1 SGHDT, CDR2 YYEEEE. In nucleotides, the CDR3 is TGTGCCAGCAGCTTGGGGAGCGGCCCACCTGAGCCCCAGCATTTT. This codes for CASSLGSGPPEPQHF.

The chain is built from TRBV10-3 and TRBJ2-7; 8 nucleotides align to TRBD2. CDR1 ENHRY and CDR2 SYGVKD come from the germline V gene. The V gene end was trimmed by 0 bases and the J gene end by 0 bases; junction bases not matched to a gene: 1. There are 15 residues in the CDR3. Written as DNA, the CDR3 is TGTGCCATCAGTGAGTCCGGGGGGGCCTCCTACGAGCAGTACTTC. It encodes CAISESGGASYEQYF.

The chain recombines TRBV29-1 with TRBJ2-3, with 10 bases matching TRBD2. The V and J ends lost 1 base and 0 bases, in that order; junction bases with no gene match: 1. CDR3 size: 15 residues. Germline-derived CDR1 and CDR2 are SQVTM and ANQGSEA. CDR3 bases: TGCAGCGTTGAAGGTAGCGGGGGGAGCACAGATACGCAGTATTTT. It translates to CSVEGSGGSTDTQYF.

The chain employs TRBV27 and TRBJ1-1; D is unclear. Trimming removed 1 base from V and 1 base from J, with 7 bases in between. CDR1 is MNHEY, CDR2 SMNVEV, per germline (reference sequence). The CDR3 totals 14 residues. This chain's CDR3 is CASSLFSGNTEAFF. Here the CDR3 DNA reads TGTGCCAGCAGTTTATTCTCAGGGAACACTGAAGCTTTCTTT.

J is TRBJ1-1 and V is TRBV19; the D is unclear. CDR3 length equals 18 residues. Germline V lookup: CDR1 LNHDA, CDR2 SQIVND (reference sequence). Trimming removed 7 bases at V and 0 bases at J, with 24 bases between. The CDR3 nucleotides are TGTGCCAGTAATCACCTCAATAGAGGCAGACCCATGAACACTGAAGCTTTCTTT. Translating gives CASNHLNRGRPMNTEAFF.

This chain uses TRBV5-8 with TRBJ2-7, with 8 bases lining up with TRBD2. Germline trimming cut 2 bases from V and 7 bases from J; bases unmatched to any gene: 8. There are 14 residues in the CDR3. The V gene's germline CDR1 is SGHTS and CDR2 YDEGEE. The CDR3 protein is CASSFPAGVEEQYF. DNA of the CDR3: TGTGCCAGCAGCTTTCCAGCGGGAGTTGAGGAGCAGTACTTC.

The chain employs TRBV28 and TRBJ1-3; D gene unclear. The germline V gene encodes CDR1 MDHEN and CDR2 SYDVKM. The CDR3 extends over 12 amino acids. V gave up 6 bases and J gave up 7 bases, with 10 bases separating them. CDR3 sequence (DNA): TGTGCCAGCAGAGCCCGTCGCAACACCATATATTTT. Protein sequence: CASRARRNTIYF.

CDR3 residues: CASSQALTSYNEQFF. CDR3 sequence (DNA): TGTGCCAGCAGCCAGGCCCTGACTAGTTACAATGAGCAGTTCTTC. J is TRBJ2-1 and V is TRBV14; possible D gene TRBD2, 6 bases. Looked up from germline, CDR1 is SGHDN and CDR2 is FVKESK. CDR3 length: 15 amino acids. Between the trimmed V and J ends, which lost 3 bases and 4 bases, there was a span of 13 bases.

The chain has TRBV7-8 and TRBJ1-1; TRBD1 aligns across 8 bases. Germline V gene lookup returns CDR1 SGHVS and CDR2 FQNEAQ. V shed 4 bases and J 1 base; nucleotides not matched to a gene: 8. The CDR3 runs 16 residues. The CDR3 coding sequence is TGTGCCAGCAGCTCCAAGAGAGACAGGGGGAACACTGAAGCTTTCTTT. Its protein is CASSSKRDRGNTEAFF.

The chain carries TRBV28 and TRBJ1-1, with a tentative D call TRBD1 (5 bases). CDR3 size: 15 residues. Germline V gene data show CDR1 as MDHEN and CDR2 as SYDVKM. The V end was cut by 3 bases, the J end by 1 base, with 12 bases between. CDR3 DNA: TGTGCCAGCAGTTTCAGCGGGGGGGGGAACACTGAAGCTTTCTTT. Translated: CASSFSGGGNTEAFF.

Turning to this clone: A junction end diverges from the germline sequence, so it may reflect a read error. The gene calls are TRBV11-2 and TRBJ2-1; possibly TRBD1 for D (6 bases). Germline CDR1 is SGHAT and CDR2 is FQNNGV. The length of the CDR3 is 11 residues. The CDR3 is CAGSEGHQQFF. Here the CDR3 DNA reads TGTGCCGGCAGCGAGGGACACCAGCAGTTCTTC.

The chain employs TRBV11-2 and TRBJ2-5; 9 nucleotides line up with TRBD2. Looked up from germline, CDR1 is SGHAT and CDR2 is FQNNGV. This CDR3 region has 15 residues. Germline trimming cut 1 base from V and 1 base from J; bases unmatched to any gene: 1. CDR3 sequence: CASSLGLAAQETQYF. For the CDR3, the DNA is TGTGCCAGCAGCTTAGGACTAGCGGCCCAAGAGACCCAGTACTTC.

The rearrangement links TRBV18 to TRBJ2-1; unclear D gene. Germline V lookup: CDR1 KGHSH, CDR2 LQKENI. The CDR3 contains 14 residues. V shed 2 bases and J shed 0 bases, with 5 bases lying between them. CDR3 protein: CASSPGTSYNEQFF. CDR3 DNA sequence: TGTGCCAGCTCACCAGGCACCTCCTACAATGAGCAGTTCTTC.

In its sample, this clone was seen once. This chain uses TRBV7-3 with TRBJ2-1; 7 bases are shared with TRBD2. CDR3 length equals 15 residues. Germline V lookup: CDR1 SGHTA, CDR2 FQGTGA. The trim removed 5 bases at V and 8 bases at J, leaving 12 bases unmatched. The CDR3 loop is CASSQLAGAWDEQFF. CDR3 in DNA: TGTGCCAGCAGCCAGCTTGCGGGAGCTTGGGATGAGCAGTTCTTC.